This T cell receptor (beta chain) comes out of a study of blood T cell repertoires in COVID-19. Study details: Sites across the United States, Italy and Spain contributed samples from acute and convalescent COVID-19. PBMCs, B-cell-depleted T cells, or T cells were the source of the cDNA or gDNA that made up the material.

In the original processing: Reference gene primer amplification yielded estimated nucleated cell counts. Assay: immunoSEQ multiplex PCR; the TCRdb copy retains only in-frame clones and omits some. V and J calls and clone size follow that table, whereas D and trimming were derived from the DNA. Here the sample spans more than 10,000 clones, almost 90% being singletons. The V and J ends lost 3 bases and 1 base respectively, with 9 bases between them. Germline lookup yields CDR1 LNHNV and CDR2 YYDKDF (reference sequence). This CDR3 has 14 amino acids. This clone was seen just once. J is TRBJ1-1 and V is TRBV15; TRBD1 might be the D (5 bases). The sequence derives from a human donor with active COVID-19. The donor label of this sample is uncertain. The sequencing sample was made of peripheral blood. The CDR3 DNA reads as TGTGCCACCAGCAGGGGGCTCGGGAACACTGAAGCTTTCTTT. Its protein is CATSRGLGNTEAFF.